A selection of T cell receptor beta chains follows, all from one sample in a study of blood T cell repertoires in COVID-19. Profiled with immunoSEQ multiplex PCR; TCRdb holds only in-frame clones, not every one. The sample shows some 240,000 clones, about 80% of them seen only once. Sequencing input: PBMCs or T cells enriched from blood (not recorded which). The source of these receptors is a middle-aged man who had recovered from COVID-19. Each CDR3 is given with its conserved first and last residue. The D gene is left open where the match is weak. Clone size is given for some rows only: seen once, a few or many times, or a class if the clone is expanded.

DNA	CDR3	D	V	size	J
TGTGCCAGTAGTATAGGAGGGGGATCCTACGAGCAGTACTTC	CASSIGGGSYEQYF	-	TRBV19	-	TRBJ2-7
TGTGCCAGCAGGGACCTAGGACTGGAAGCTTTCTTT	CASRDLGLEAFF	-	TRBV6-5	-	TRBJ1-1
TGTGCCAGCAGGAGGGGACAGATTACCTACGAGCAGTACTTC	CASRRGQITYEQYF	TRBD1	TRBV2	-	TRBJ2-7
TGTGCCAGCAGCTCACAGGGGGACGCCCTACCCCACAATGAGCAGTTCTTC	CASSSQGDALPHNEQFF	TRBD1	TRBV7-3	-	TRBJ2-1
TGCAGCGTCGAGGCACGACAGGGGGGTTCCTACGAGCAGTACTTC	CSVEARQGGSYEQYF	TRBD1	TRBV29-1	-	TRBJ2-7
TGTGCCAGCACCCGACAGGGGCGGGAGACCCAGTACTTC	CASTRQGRETQYF	TRBD1	TRBV25-1	-	TRBJ2-5
TGTGCCAGCAGCTTAAGGGACAGTAGCAATCAGCCCCAGCATTTT	CASSLRDSSNQPQHF	TRBD1	TRBV13	few	TRBJ1-5
TGTGCCAGCAGTGAAGACAGGTTTCAGCCCCAGCATTTT	CASSEDRFQPQHF	-	TRBV2	-	TRBJ1-5
TGTGCCAGCAGTAGACCGGGACTAGCGGGAGGGGGGTCCTACGAGCAGTACTTC	CASSRPGLAGGGSYEQYF	TRBD2	TRBV28	-	TRBJ2-7
TGTGCCAGCAGCTTACGGGACAGGGTATATGAGCAGTTCTTC	CASSLRDRVYEQFF	TRBD1	TRBV7-9	-	TRBJ2-1
TGTGCCAGCAGCTTGGGTCAGACGAACACCGGGGAGCTGTTTTTT	CASSLGQTNTGELFF	-	TRBV5-6	-	TRBJ2-2
TGTGCCAGTAGTATAGATTTCTCCGGACTAGCGGGGAGGAATGAGCAGTTCTTC	CASSIDFSGLAGRNEQFF	TRBD2	TRBV19	-	TRBJ2-1
TGTGCCAGTAGCTCGGACAGGGGGTATTCCTCTGGGGCCAACGTCCTGACTTTC	CASSSDRGYSSGANVLTF	TRBD1	TRBV19	-	TRBJ2-6
TGTGCCAGCAGCCCGGGGGGGGATAACACCGGGGAGCTGTTTTTT	CASSPGGDNTGELFF	TRBD2	TRBV11-3	-	TRBJ2-2
TGTGCCAGCAGTTACGCCGACAGGGATACAGCTGAGCAGTACTTC	CASSYADRDTAEQYF	TRBD1	TRBV6-5	-	TRBJ2-7
TGCGCCAGCAGCCTGCGGAATGATTGGAACACTGAAGCTTTCTTT	CASSLRNDWNTEAFF	-	TRBV5-1	-	TRBJ1-1
TGTGCCAGCAGCCCAGACCCGGGACTGACCTATGGCTACACCTTC	CASSPDPGLTYGYTF	-	TRBV7-9	-	TRBJ1-2
TGTGCCAGTAGTAGGACAGGAGGAAGAGAGACCCAGTACTTC	CASSRTGGRETQYF	TRBD1	TRBV19	once	TRBJ2-5
TGTGCCAGCAGCTTAGCCCGGTCACTGGACACTGAAGCTTTCTTT	CASSLARSLDTEAFF	-	TRBV7-8	-	TRBJ1-1
TGTGCCATCAGGGGACAGGGGGCTGAAGCTTTCTTT	CAIRGQGAEAFF	TRBD1	TRBV10-3	few	TRBJ1-1
TGCGCCAGCAGTGAGGGGAGCGATCAGCCCCAGCATTTT	CASSEGSDQPQHF	-	TRBV10-2	few	TRBJ1-5
TGTGCCAGCAGCTCATCCACACCCGGACAGGGCCGACAGCCCCAGCATTTT	CASSSSTPGQGRQPQHF	TRBD1	TRBV7-6	-	TRBJ1-5
TGTGCCAGCAGCGTAGAAAGCCGCATGAACACTGAAGCTTTCTTT	CASSVESRMNTEAFF	-	TRBV9	-	TRBJ1-1
TGCGCCAGCAGCCAAGATAGGGCTAGCGGGGTGGATACGCAGTATTTT	CASSQDRASGVDTQYF	TRBD2	TRBV4-1	-	TRBJ2-3
TGTGCCACCAGTGACTTTAGCGGGACAGACACCGGGGAGCTGTTTTTT	CATSDFSGTDTGELFF	-	TRBV24-1	-	TRBJ2-2
TGTGCCAGCGGAGGGGGGGGGAACTGGGCTGAAGCTTTCTTT	CASGGGGNWAEAFF	-	TRBV11-3	few	TRBJ1-1
TGCGCCAGCAGTTCGACAGCTAACTATGGCTACACCTTC	CASSSTANYGYTF	-	TRBV5-1	-	TRBJ1-2
TGTGCCAGCAGTTCTAGCCTAGCCAAAAACATTCAGTACTTC	CASSSSLAKNIQYF	-	TRBV5-6	-	TRBJ2-4
TGTGCCAGCAGCGTTTTAGCTGCTAGCACAGATACGCAGTATTTT	CASSVLAASTDTQYF	-	TRBV9	once	TRBJ2-3
TGTGCCAGCAGTTCAGGGGGCGAGCAGTACTTC	CASSSGGEQYF	TRBD1	TRBV12-3/TRBV12-4	-	TRBJ2-7
TGTGCCAGCAGTCAGGGATCCGGGGAGCTGTTTTTT	CASSQGSGELFF	-	TRBV28	few	TRBJ2-2
TGTGCCAGCAGCTATGGGGGCACTATGCGCGGACCCTACAATGAGCAGTTCTTC	CASSYGGTMRGPYNEQFF	-	TRBV6-2/TRBV6-3	-	TRBJ2-1
TGTGCCAGCAGCCCCCGGGGGACCACCTACGAGCAGTACTTC	CASSPRGTTYEQYF	-	TRBV7-8	-	TRBJ2-7
TGTGCCAGCAGCTTAGGATTGACGGGAGGGTCCTACAATGAGCAGTTCTTC	CASSLGLTGGSYNEQFF	TRBD2	TRBV11-2	-	TRBJ2-1
TGTGCCAGCAGCGTAACCAAGGGGCCAGATACGCAGTATTTT	CASSVTKGPDTQYF	-	TRBV27	-	TRBJ2-3
TGTGCCAGCAACGACGACATTGGACTCGGGAGCTACACCTTC	CASNDDIGLGSYTF	-	TRBV3-1/TRBV3-2	-	TRBJ1-2
TGTGCCAGCAGCCAGGGTAATCTGAGGAATGAGCAGTTCTTC	CASSQGNLRNEQFF	-	TRBV9	-	TRBJ2-1
TGTGCCACCAGCAGCCAACTTTATAGCAATCAGCCCCAGCATTTT	CATSSQLYSNQPQHF	-	TRBV15	-	TRBJ1-5
TGTGCCCCCTTTCCACCGGGACGAGAGCGGGAGGTGCGGTTCTTC	CAPFPPGREREVRFF	TRBD2	TRBV24-1	-	TRBJ2-1
TGCGCCAGCAGCTTGGTGGGGGCCCCTTACAATGAGCAGTTCTTC	CASSLVGAPYNEQFF	-	TRBV5-1	-	TRBJ2-1
TGTGCCAGTAGTATAGCTTCCAGGGGTTATGTCAATGAGCAGTTCTTC	CASSIASRGYVNEQFF	-	TRBV19	-	TRBJ2-1
TGCGCCAGCAGCCCAGGGAATCCAAGGTCTCCAGGGGGCAATGGCTACACCTTC	CASSPGNPRSPGGNGYTF	TRBD1	TRBV4-3	-	TRBJ1-2
TGTGCCAGCAGGCTGACAGGGAACAATCAGCCCCAGCATTTT	CASRLTGNNQPQHF	TRBD1	TRBV28	-	TRBJ1-5
TGTGCCAGCAGTTTCGGGACAGACACGAATCAGCCCCAGCATTTT	CASSFGTDTNQPQHF	TRBD1	TRBV27	-	TRBJ1-5
TGTGCCAGCAGCCCACAGGCTAGCTCCTACAATGAGCAGTTCTTC	CASSPQASSYNEQFF	-	TRBV3-1/TRBV3-2	-	TRBJ2-1
TGTGCCACCAGTGATTTGGACAAGGGCGGGTCTAGCTACGAGCAGTACTTC	CATSDLDKGGSSYEQYF	-	TRBV24-1	few	TRBJ2-7
TGCGCCAGCAGCACACCGGGACAGGGGGCTCCCTATGGCTACACCTTC	CASSTPGQGAPYGYTF	TRBD1	TRBV5-1	-	TRBJ1-2
TGTGCCAGCAGCCTAGGACTAGCGGGAGCTCGGGAGCTGTTTTTT	CASSLGLAGARELFF	TRBD2	TRBV7-6	-	TRBJ2-2
TGTGCCAGCAGTTTAATGTACAGGGTGGCAGATACGCAGTATTTT	CASSLMYRVADTQYF	-	TRBV28	-	TRBJ2-3
TGTGCCAGCAGCCCTAGTCAGGGGAAGACCTACGAGCAGTACTTC	CASSPSQGKTYEQYF	-	TRBV7-8	-	TRBJ2-7
TGTGCCAGCAGTTTGACAGACCCGCAGTATTTT	CASSLTDPQYF	-	TRBV12-3/TRBV12-4	once	TRBJ2-3
TGTGCCAGCACCCTGCCCGAGCGAGCCGGGGAGCTGTTTTTT	CASTLPERAGELFF	-	TRBV28	-	TRBJ2-2
TGTGCCAGCAGCCAATCGGGACTAGCGGGGGGGTTCTACGAGCAGTACTTC	CASSQSGLAGGFYEQYF	TRBD2	TRBV3-1/TRBV3-2	-	TRBJ2-7
TGCGCCAGCAGCTTGGCCCAGGGGCCCAATCAGCCCCAGCATTTT	CASSLAQGPNQPQHF	-	TRBV5-1	-	TRBJ1-5
TGTGCCAGCAGTCCAAACCTAATCTCCTACGAGCAGTACTTC	CASSPNLISYEQYF	-	TRBV6-5	many	TRBJ2-7